The 15 T cell receptor beta chains given below trace back to one sample, sequenced in a study of shared clonotypes between healthy human individuals. Assay used: immunoSEQ multiplex PCR; TCRdb lists only in-frame clones, some missing. This table holds some 2,100,000 clones, roughly 91% found once. CD45RO negativity and positive selection for CCR7 defined naive CD8 cells, a population that excluded terminally differentiated effector memory CD45RA+ cells. The specimen was naive CD8+ T cells from PBMCs. The receptors were sampled from a man between 18 and 29 years old in good health. Some clones in this sample may be carry-over from other donors' samples.

The gene calls are TRBV7-9 and TRBJ2-5; 11 bases are shared with TRBD2. V trimming: 3 bases; J trimming: 0 bases; junction bases outside the gene matches: 6. This CDR3 region has 17 residues. The V gene's germline CDR1 is SEHNR and CDR2 FQNEAQ (reference sequence). The CDR3 DNA follows: TGTGCCAGCAGCTTGTTGGGACTAGCGGTATACCAAGAGACCCAGTACTTC. The encoded protein is CASSLLGLAVYQETQYF.

The chain couples TRBV7-3 to TRBJ2-1; TRBD2 agrees at 10 bases. V shed 5 bases, J shed 0 bases, and the junction held 7 bases outside the gene matches. The CDR3 runs to 17 residues. Looked up from germline, CDR1 is SGHTA and CDR2 is FQGTGA. CDR3 residues: CASSELAGLSSYNEQFF. The CDR3 DNA is TGTGCCAGCAGCGAACTAGCGGGGCTAAGCTCCTACAATGAGCAGTTCTTC.

The rearrangement joins TRBV9 to TRBJ1-2; 10 positions match TRBD1. The CDR3 totals 15 residues. V dropped 3 bases and J dropped 7; count of bases not matched to a gene: 9. Germline V gene sequence: CDR1 SGDLS, CDR2 YYNGEE. The CDR3 DNA follows: TGTGCCAGCAGCGGTCTCGGGACAGGGGTGCGTGGCTACACCTTC. Translating it yields CASSGLGTGVRGYTF.

The rearrangement links TRBV27 to TRBJ2-7; perhaps TRBD2 as D (7 bases). This CDR3 has 15 amino acids. Trimming pared 2 bases from V and 3 bases from J, leaving 14 bases between. Per germline, CDR1 MNHEY and CDR2 SMNVEV (reference sequence). CDR3 loop: CASSLSGGGHYEQYF. The DNA of the CDR3 is TGTGCCAGCAGTTTAAGCGGCGGGGGCCACTACGAGCAGTACTTC.

The gene calls are TRBV7-9 and TRBJ2-5, with D unresolved. From germline, CDR1 is SEHNR and CDR2 FQNEAQ (reference sequence). This CDR3 spans 14 amino acids. The germline V and J ends were trimmed by 1 base and 7 bases, with 13 bases remaining between them. DNA of the CDR3: TGTGCCAGCAGCTTAGATGGCTACCTAGGGACCCAGTACTTC. Residues: CASSLDGYLGTQYF.

The chain links TRBV27 to TRBJ2-1; 10 bases map to TRBD2. The germline V gene encodes CDR1 MNHEY and CDR2 SMNVEV (reference sequence). After removal of 5 bases from V and 3 bases from J, the junction contained 4 bases not matched to a gene. This CDR3 has 15 amino acids. Here the CDR3 DNA reads TGTGCCAGCAGTGGAATAGCGGGAGGCTACAATGAGCAGTTCTTC. Residues: CASSGIAGGYNEQFF.

The rearrangement links TRBV28 to TRBJ2-4, with a possible D match to TRBD1 (6 bases). Looked up from germline, CDR1 is MDHEN and CDR2 is SYDVKM. The CDR3 covers 16 residues. V gave up 3 bases and J gave up 0 bases, with 12 bases separating them. The CDR3 nucleotides are TGTGCCAGCAGTTTGCGGACAGTCCTAGCCAAAAACATTCAGTACTTC. This encodes CASSLRTVLAKNIQYF.

The CDR3 reads CASSPNFGTVSSYEQYF. In DNA, the CDR3 is TGCGCCAGCAGCCCGAACTTTGGGACAGTTTCTTCCTACGAGCAGTACTTC. This chain links TRBV4-1 with TRBJ2-7, with TRBD1 identical over 7 bases. CDR1 and CDR2 (germline): MGHRA, YSYEKL. The CDR3 length is 17 residues. The V gene end was trimmed by 4 bases and the J gene end by 1 base; junction bases not matched to a gene: 13.

About this clone: The sample has other DNA sequences that encode this CDR3 too. V gene TRBV27 combines with J gene TRBJ2-7; TRBD1 aligns across 10 bases. The CDR3 is 14 residues long. J was trimmed by 4 bases and V by 5 bases; bases with no gene match: 5. Germline V gene data show CDR1 as MNHEY and CDR2 as SMNVEV (reference sequence). Here the CDR3 DNA reads TGTGCCAGCAGTCCCAGACAGGGGGCATACGAGCAGTACTTC. As protein: CASSPRQGAYEQYF.

The chain combines TRBV5-1 with TRBJ2-1; no firm D call. V shed 6 bases and J shed 7 bases, with 8 bases lying between them. The CDR3 is 11 residues long. Germline loops: CDR1 SGHRS, CDR2 YFSETQ. The CDR3 bases are TGCGCCAGCACAGTGCTGAATGAGCAGTTCTTC. It is translated as CASTVLNEQFF.

The chain couples TRBV7-9 to TRBJ1-3, with D uncertain. The CDR3 has 15 residues. Germline V gene lookup returns CDR1 SEHNR and CDR2 FQNEAQ (reference sequence). V gave up 5 bases and J gave up 0 bases, with 11 bases separating them. CDR3 sequence: CASSPTILSGNTIYF. Here the CDR3 DNA reads TGTGCCAGCAGCCCCACGATTCTCTCTGGAAACACCATATATTTT.

The chain has TRBV27 and TRBJ1-2, with 9 bases identical to TRBD1. Germline V gives CDR1 MNHEY, CDR2 SMNVEV (reference sequence). V gave up 5 bases and J gave up 7 bases; unmatched junction bases: 11. This CDR3 spans 15 amino acids. CDR3 amino acids: CASSQQGAFYLGYTF. In DNA, the CDR3 is TGTGCCAGCAGTCAACAGGGGGCCTTCTACCTTGGCTACACCTTC.

In DNA form, the CDR3 reads TGTGCCAGCAGCTTTCGGCGTTACGAGCAGTACTTC. Amino acid sequence: CASSFRRYEQYF. V gene TRBV11-2 combines with J gene TRBJ2-7, with D unresolved. CDR3 length: 12 amino acids. Deletions cut 3 bases from V and 4 bases from J, with 7 bases between. Germline loops: CDR1 SGHAT, CDR2 FQNNGV.

This clone has a single count. The chain has TRBV2 and TRBJ2-1; TRBD2 matches at 8 bases. J lost 1 base, V lost 10 bases, and 6 bases had no gene match. The CDR3 extends over 14 amino acids. Germline CDR1 SNHLY, CDR2 FYNNEI. The CDR3 region has the DNA TGTGCCACCCGAGCGGGAGCATCCTACAATGAGCAGTTCTTC. Encoded protein: CATRAGASYNEQFF.

Points on this clone: The identical CDR3 is also encoded by other nucleotide sequences in the sample. The chain recombines TRBV29-1 with TRBJ2-7; tentative D call: TRBD1 (6 bases). V lost 6 bases and J 1 base, leaving 13 bases between the germline ends. Germline values: CDR1 SQVTM, CDR2 ANQGSEA. The CDR3 extends over 13 amino acids. The CDR3 loop is CSVRGGNSYEQYF. In nucleotides, the CDR3 is TGCAGCGTCAGGGGCGGAAATTCCTACGAGCAGTACTTC.